The next 20 T cell receptor beta chains were all read from a single sample in a study of T cell responses to AZD1222 COVID-19 vaccine. TCRdb's copy holds only in-frame clones and misses some; the assay was immunoSEQ multiplex PCR. This table holds 95,000 to 100,000 clones, roughly 86% found once. The sample was peripheral blood, taken 28 days after the second AZD1222 dose. Every receptor here comes from an adult who received the AZD1222 COVID-19 vaccine.

The chain joins TRBV18 to TRBJ2-7; D remains unclear. The ends were cut back, 3 bases at V and 0 bases at J, with 6 bases in the middle. The CDR3 spans 13 residues. The germline V gene has CDR1 KGHSH and CDR2 LQKENI. CDR3 coding DNA: TGTGCCAGCTCACCGGGAACCTCCTACGAGCAGTACTTC. It yields the protein CASSPGTSYEQYF.

The chain uses TRBV6-2 or TRBV6-3 and TRBJ1-5; TRBD1 agrees at 7 bases. CDR1 MNHEY and CDR2 SVGEGT come from the germline V gene. CDR3 length: 14 residues. With 5 bases clipped from V and 2 bases from J, the junction kept 3 bases outside the gene matches. CDR3 nucleotides: TGTGCCAGCAGTCCAGGGGGACGCAATCAGCCCCAGCATTTT. Protein sequence: CASSPGGRNQPQHF.

J is TRBJ2-1 and V is TRBV5-1; 12 bases are a match to TRBD2. The V and J ends lost 1 base and 0 bases, in that order; junction bases with no gene match: 8. Germline CDR1 and CDR2: SGHRS and YFSETQ. The CDR3 totals 19 residues. The CDR3 DNA reads as TGCGCCAGCAGCTTGTTGGGACTAGCGGGTCTGAGCTCCTACAATGAGCAGTTCTTC. Amino acid sequence: CASSLLGLAGLSSYNEQFF.

CDR3 DNA sequence: TGCAGCGTTGGTCACGGGGTCAGGGGGGACACTGAAGCTTTCTTT. It yields the protein CSVGHGVRGDTEAFF. This chain joins TRBV29-1 and TRBJ1-1; 7 nucleotides align to TRBD1. Germline V lookup: CDR1 SQVTM, CDR2 ANQGSEA. The length of the CDR3 is 15 residues. With V trimmed by 4 bases and J by 3 bases, 11 bases remained unmatched.

V is TRBV6-2 or TRBV6-3 and J is TRBJ2-7, with 10 nucleotides matching TRBD1. Losses at the gene ends were 0 bases for V and 2 bases for J; bases not matched to a gene: 4. In germline, CDR1 is MNHEY, CDR2 SVGEGT. The CDR3 consists of 16 residues. The CDR3 here is CASSYSGQGTPYEQYF. As DNA, the CDR3 is TGTGCCAGCAGTTACTCGGGACAGGGGACCCCCTACGAGCAGTACTTC.

The chain combines TRBV6-2 or TRBV6-3 with TRBJ2-3; D not certain. The CDR3 runs 13 residues. V shed 4 bases and J shed 1 base, with 6 bases lying between them. Germline V lookup: CDR1 MNHEY, CDR2 SVGEGT. This chain's CDR3 is CASSLLGTDTQYF. The CDR3 coding sequence is TGTGCCAGCAGTTTATTGGGCACAGATACGCAGTATTTT.

In this sample, this clone turned up once. This sequence joins TRBV5-1 and TRBJ2-2, with D possibly matching TRBD1 (5 bases). Germline V lookup: CDR1 SGHRS, CDR2 YFSETQ. This CDR3 has 15 residues. Trimming stripped 4 bases from V and 3 bases from J, with 13 bases between. CDR3 region: CASSGTTGDTGELFF. The CDR3 DNA sequence: TGCGCCAGCAGCGGAACCACAGGAGACACCGGGGAGCTGTTTTTT. The full variable domain, with the rest looked up from reference TRBV5-1 and TRBJ2-2, is KAGVTQTPRYLIKTRGQQVTLSCSPISGHRSVSWYQQTPGQGLQFLFEYFSETQRNKGNFPGRFSGRQFSNSRSEMNVSTLELGDSALYLCASSGTTGDTGELFFGEGSRLTVL.

This sequence joins TRBV6-5 and TRBJ1-6; TRBD1 is a possible D gene (5 bases). Trimming left V 7 bases short and J 7 bases short, with 17 bases between. CDR1 MNHEY and CDR2 SVGAGI come from the germline V gene. The length of the CDR3 is 15 residues. CDR3 loop: CASTLVSGGNSPLHF. CDR3 bases: TGTGCCAGCACCCTAGTATCGGGGGGGAATTCACCCCTCCACTTT.

The CDR3 DNA sequence: TGCAGTGCTAGAGGTGGGGATACGCAGTATTTT. Translated, it gives CSARGGDTQYF. The chain links TRBV20-1 to TRBJ2-3; unclear D gene. V dropped 1 base and J dropped 6 bases, with 5 bases sitting between them. Germline V CDR1 and CDR2: DFQATT, SNEGSKA (reference sequence). CDR3 length equals 11 residues.

This chain joins TRBV5-1 and TRBJ2-2; D ambiguous. Germline V lookup: CDR1 SGHRS, CDR2 YFSETQ. The CDR3 is 14 residues long. With 5 bases removed from V and 1 base from J, the gap between germline ends came to 9 bases. The CDR3 spells CASRLIENTGELFF. CDR3 DNA: TGCGCCAGCAGGCTTATAGAGAACACCGGGGAGCTGTTTTTT.

This sequence joins TRBV27 and TRBJ2-1, with 9 bases identical to TRBD2. Looked up from germline, CDR1 is MNHEY and CDR2 is SMNVEV (reference sequence). Unmatched junction bases numbered 22, after V lost 10 bases and J lost 12 bases. The CDR3 covers 16 residues. CDR3 nucleotides: TGTGCCACATTCCCGGGGTTAGCGGGAGTACCTGCGCGGCAGTTCTTC. It encodes CATFPGLAGVPARQFF.

The V and J genes are TRBV7-6 and TRBJ2-6; 10 positions agree with TRBD1. Germline CDR1 is SGHVS and CDR2 is FNYEAQ. Losses at the gene ends were 3 bases for V and 4 bases for J; bases not matched to a gene: 6. This CDR3 contains 17 residues. This chain's CDR3 is CASSLGQGSAGANVLTF. CDR3 bases: TGTGCCAGCAGCTTGGGACAGGGGTCGGCAGGGGCCAACGTCCTGACTTTC.

This clone has a handful of counts. J is TRBJ2-7 and V is TRBV6-5, with 12 positions matching TRBD1. The V and J ends lost 6 bases and 6 bases, in that order; junction bases with no gene match: 6. This CDR3 has 14 amino acids. CDR1 is MNHEY, CDR2 SVGAGI, per germline. The chain's CDR3 is CASSSGTGGGEQYF. In DNA, the CDR3 is TGTGCCAGCAGCTCCGGGACAGGGGGCGGCGAGCAGTACTTC.

This rearrangement joins TRBV19 to TRBJ2-2; a possible D gene is TRBD2 (6 bases). This CDR3 region has 20 residues. Germline CDR1 is LNHDA and CDR2 is SQIVND (reference sequence). The germline V and J ends were trimmed by 2 bases and 5 bases, with 27 bases remaining between them. CDR3 DNA: TGTGCCAGTAGTATACTTCACAGGATTGTTAGCGGTCGGAGGACCGGGGAGCTGTTTTTT. Translating gives CASSILHRIVSGRRTGELFF.

The chain has TRBV27 and TRBJ2-7; perhaps TRBD1 as D (5 bases). Trimming stripped 3 bases from V and 3 bases from J, with 9 bases between. Germline loops: CDR1 MNHEY, CDR2 SMNVEV (reference sequence). The CDR3 loop spans 13 amino acids. The CDR3 is CASSFQGSYEQYF. CDR3 nucleotides: TGTGCCAGCAGTTTTCAGGGAAGCTACGAGCAGTACTTC.

This chain connects TRBV2 to TRBJ2-3; TRBD1 is a possible D gene (6 bases). V was clipped by 6 bases and J by 1 base, with 23 bases between them. CDR1 is SNHLY, CDR2 FYNNEI, per germline. The CDR3 is 18 amino acids. Written as DNA, the CDR3 is TGTGCCAGCAGCCCTGACAGGCTCATGAGAATCGGCACAGATACGCAGTATTTT. Translating gives CASSPDRLMRIGTDTQYF. The whole variable domain, remainder taken from reference TRBV2 and TRBJ2-3, is EPEVTQTPSHQVTQMGQEVILRCVPISNHLYFYWYRQILGQKVEFLVSFYNNEISEKSEIFDDQFSVERPDGSNFTLKIRSTKLEDSAMYFCASSPDRLMRIGTDTQYFGPGTRLTVL.

This chain links TRBV9 with TRBJ1-3; the D is unclear. V was shortened by 6 bases and J by 0 bases, with 10 bases between the two germline ends. The germline V gene encodes CDR1 SGDLS and CDR2 YYNGEE. The CDR3 covers 14 residues. The CDR3 region has the DNA TGTGCCAGCATGCCCAACCACTCTGGAAACACCATATATTTT. It yields the protein CASMPNHSGNTIYF.

CDR3 sequence reads: CASSLRLGTDTQYF. DNA for the CDR3: TGTGCCAGCAGCTTACGTCTAGGCACAGATACGCAGTATTTT. The chain uses TRBV11-3 and TRBJ2-3; D gene uncertain. From germline, CDR1 is SGHNT and CDR2 YENEEA. There are 14 residues in the CDR3. V was cut by 2 bases and J by 1 base, with 7 bases left in between.

This chain links TRBV28 with TRBJ1-5, with TRBD1 matching over 7 bases. Per germline, CDR1 MDHEN and CDR2 SYDVKM. The CDR3 contains 17 residues. The ends lost 6 bases at V and 5 bases at J; junction bases unmatched: 16. This CDR3 is CASSSPSQGGSYQPQHF. The DNA of the CDR3 is TGTGCCAGCAGCTCCCCGTCCCAGGGGGGATCTTATCAGCCCCAGCATTTT.

The CDR3 DNA reads as TGTGCCAGCAGTTACTCGAGGCCCGGTGGCAATCAGCCCCAGCATTTT. Amino acid sequence: CASSYSRPGGNQPQHF. J is TRBJ1-5 and V is TRBV6-6, with D unresolved. Germline CDR1 reads MNHNY; CDR2 reads SVGAGI (reference sequence). Trimming pared 0 bases from V and 2 bases from J, leaving 11 bases between. The CDR3 extends over 16 amino acids.